This TCR beta chain came from a study of blood T cells in healthy people across ages. A second PCR, run for roughly 6 to 11 cycles, used a sample-barcoded 5' primer plus a J-beta primer mix. Every molecule of cDNA carried a tag from a template-switch adaptor with 12 random nucleotides. TCRdb recomputed calls from the 5' RACE reads with MiXCR, one row per CDR3 protein. Here the sample spans about 1.6 million distinct CDR3 sequences, almost 35% being singletons. As regards this clonotype: A much more abundant neighbour one base away suggests this may be a read error.

The CDR3 consists of 14 residues. V dropped 3 bases and J dropped 0; count of bases not matched to a gene: 0. Germline-derived CDR1 and CDR2 are SGHRS and YFSETQ. Sequenced input: blood. The receptor was derived from a woman aged 25-40 years in good health. This sequence joins TRBV5-1 and TRBJ2-5; TRBD1 agrees at 9 bases. CDR3 bases: TGCGCCAGCAGCTGGACAGGGGACCAAGAGACCCAGTACTTC. It codes for CASSWTGDQETQYF.